One T cell receptor (beta chain) is described in this entry. This specimen comes from a study of beta chain features in type 1 diabetes. As every portion of the isolated RNA was reverse transcribed, the sequencing read expressed TCRB transcripts. TCRdb's copy holds only in-frame clones and misses some; the assay was immunoSEQ multiplex PCR. The table includes hundreds of thousands of clones, 10% to 15% detected once. Germline assignment: CDR1 GTSNPN and CDR2 SVGIG (reference sequence). The V and J ends lost 1 base and 7 bases respectively, with 8 bases between them. The CDR3 consists of 12 residues. About 110 mL of blood, on average, came from one heparinised draw per donor.

The sequencing input was naive CD4+ T cells from blood. The receptor comes from a man between 18 and 35 years old in good health. The rearrangement joins TRBV30 to TRBJ1-5; TRBD1 is a possible D gene (5 bases). The CDR3 sequence is CAWSAAGQPQHF. In DNA form, the CDR3 reads TGTGCCTGGAGTGCCGCAGGGCAGCCCCAGCATTTT. Filled out from reference TRBV30 and TRBJ1-5, the complete variable domain reads SQTIHQWPATLVQPVGSPLSLECTVEGTSNPNLYWYRQAAGRGLQLLFYSVGIGQISSEVPQNLSASRPQDRQFILSSKKLLLSDSGFYLCAWSAAGQPQHFGDGTRLSIL.